This T cell receptor (beta chain) derives from a study of blood T cell repertoires in COVID-19. CDR3 length: 15 residues. Germline values: CDR1 MDHEN, CDR2 SYDVKM. Trimming removed 5 bases at V and 5 bases at J, with 18 bases between. Generated by immunoSEQ multiplex PCR, the TCRdb table keeps only in-frame clones and is missing some. The sample contains some 100,000 clones, about 86% of which appear only once. This clone was seen only a few times. Recovered participants had two consecutive negative NP/OP PCR tests, healthcare professional clearance, or symptom resolution. The source is a woman in her forties or fifties who had recovered from COVID-19. The sequenced material came from PBMCs or T cells enriched from blood (not recorded which). The chain combines TRBV28 with TRBJ1-1; D is unclear. DNA of the CDR3: TGTGCCAGCAGTGGCTTTGAGGGTTTGGGAACTGAAGCTTTCTTT. It yields the protein CASSGFEGLGTEAFF. Supplemented by reference TRBV28 and TRBJ1-1, the full variable domain reads DVKVTQSSRYLVKRTGEKVFLECVQDMDHENMFWYRQDPGLGLRLIYFSYDVKMKEKGDIPEGYSVSREKKERFSLILESASTNQTSMYLCASSGFEGLGTEAFFGQGTRLTVV.